One sample yielded the 32 T cell receptor beta chains listed below, sequenced in a study of PD-L1 blockade in urothelial cancer. Here immunoSEQ multiplex PCR was the method, and the copy in TCRdb shows in-frame clones only, minus some. This sample carries just under 30,000 clones, around 90% of them seen once, and the ten largest clones take 1.5% to 2%. Sequenced material: PBMCs, taken around atezolizumab (anti-PD-L1) treatment. The receptors originated from a man aged 50 to 60 with urothelial cancer.

V and J are TRBV2 and TRBJ1-4; the D is unclear. Germline V gives CDR1 SNHLY, CDR2 FYNNEI. Between the trimmed V and J ends, which lost 7 bases and 4 bases, there was a span of 7 bases. The CDR3 sequence is 12 residues long. The CDR3 nucleotides read TGTGCCAGCATGGAGGATAATGAAAAACTGTTTTTT. This encodes CASMEDNEKLFF.

This clone was seen more than once but under ten times. The chain employs TRBV28 and TRBJ2-5, with D possibly matching TRBD2 (5 bases). Per the germline V gene, CDR1 is MDHEN and CDR2 is SYDVKM. The CDR3 loop spans 15 amino acids. Trimming shortened V by 5 bases and J by 5 bases, and 18 bases separated the two germline ends. CDR3 in DNA: TGTGCCAGCAGTCGAACGGTCCCGAGGGAGGAGACCCAGTACTTC. The encoded protein is CASSRTVPREETQYF. The entire variable domain, with the rest obtained from reference TRBV28 and TRBJ2-5, is as follows: DVKVTQSSRYLVKRTGEKVFLECVQDMDHENMFWYRQDPGLGLRLIYFSYDVKMKEKGDIPEGYSVSREKKERFSLILESASTNQTSMYLCASSRTVPREETQYFGPGTRLLVL.

V gene TRBV19 combines with J gene TRBJ1-1, with 10 bases lining up with TRBD1. The CDR3 length is 15 residues. The germline gives CDR1 LNHDA, CDR2 SQIVND (reference sequence). V lost 7 bases, J lost 0 bases, and 5 bases stayed unmatched. CDR3 sequence: CASKGQGRLNTEAFF. CDR3 bases: TGTGCCAGTAAGGGACAGGGGCGGTTGAACACTGAAGCTTTCTTT.

The rearrangement links TRBV7-3 to TRBJ1-1; D is unclear. The V and J ends lost 5 bases and 0 bases respectively, with 7 bases between them. Germline lookup yields CDR1 SGHTA and CDR2 FQGTGA. This CDR3 comprises 13 residues. Here the CDR3 reads CASSRTVNTEAFF. CDR3 coding DNA: TGTGCCAGCAGCCGAACAGTGAACACTGAAGCTTTCTTT.

This chain joins TRBV19 and TRBJ2-1; TRBD2 agrees at 9 bases. The CDR3 spans 17 residues. V gave up 5 bases and J gave up 4 bases; unmatched junction bases: 12. CDR1 is LNHDA and CDR2 is SQIVND in the germline V gene (reference sequence). The CDR3 loop reads CASSPYSGTSSYNEQFF. In DNA, the CDR3 is TGTGCCAGTAGTCCTTACTCCGGGACTAGCTCGTACAATGAGCAGTTCTTC.

The chain links TRBV6-1 to TRBJ1-5; D unclear. Germline V CDR1 and CDR2: MNHNS, SASEGT. The CDR3 totals 13 residues. V gave up 1 base and J gave up 5 bases, with 6 bases separating them. The DNA for the CDR3 is TGTGCCAGCAGTGAAGGACTTTATCAGCCCCAGCATTTT. It is translated as CASSEGLYQPQHF.

CDR3 loop: CASSSRLGETQYF. The CDR3 region has the DNA TGTGCCAGCAGCTCTCGACTAGGAGAGACCCAGTACTTC. This rearrangement joins TRBV7-3 to TRBJ2-5; the D gene is possibly TRBD2 (6 bases). V was pared by 4 bases and J by 4 bases, with 10 bases between. This CDR3 is 13 amino acids long. The germline gives CDR1 SGHTA, CDR2 FQGTGA.

The V gene is TRBV5-1, the J gene TRBJ2-1; D might be TRBD2 (6 bases). The CDR3 totals 14 residues. Germline loops: CDR1 SGHRS, CDR2 YFSETQ. V lost 2 bases and J 7 bases, leaving 13 bases between the germline ends. The CDR3 DNA follows: TGCGCCAGCAGCTTTCCCAGTGGGGGGAATGAGCAGTTCTTC. It yields the protein CASSFPSGGNEQFF.

The chain joins TRBV5-6 to TRBJ2-4, with 10 positions matching TRBD1. This CDR3 is built from 17 residues. CDR1 is SGHDT, CDR2 YYEEEE, per germline. With V trimmed by 5 bases and J by 2 bases, 10 bases remained unmatched. The CDR3 region has the DNA TGTGCCAGCAGTCCCCTCCGGGACAGGGGACCCAAAAACATTCAGTACTTC. It encodes CASSPLRDRGPKNIQYF.

The chain uses TRBV7-3 and TRBJ2-2; 15 bases agree with TRBD2. The CDR3 is 18 amino acids. The germline CDR1 and CDR2 sequences are SGHTA and FQGTGA. The ends lost 5 bases at V and 5 bases at J; junction bases unmatched: 9. The DNA of the CDR3 is TGTGCCAGCAGCCAAGGACTAGCGGGGGGGAGAAGGACCGGGGAGCTGTTTTTT. It specifies CASSQGLAGGRRTGELFF. Filled out from reference TRBV7-3 and TRBJ2-2, the complete variable domain reads GAGVSQTPSNKVTEKGKYVELRCDPISGHTALYWYRQSLGQGPEFLIYFQGTGAADDSGLPNDRFFAVRPEGSVSTLKIQRTERGDSAVYLCASSQGLAGGRRTGELFFGEGSRLTVL.

The chain joins TRBV5-8 to TRBJ1-1; 7 nucleotides match TRBD1. The CDR3 spans 14 residues. The J segment lost 4 bases and the V segment lost 6 bases, leaving 9 bases of the junction unmatched. The V gene's germline CDR1 is SGHTS and CDR2 YDEGEE. As DNA, the CDR3 is TGTGCCAGCACGAGGGGACAGTTGATCACTGAAGCTTTCTTT. Translated: CASTRGQLITEAFF.

V gene TRBV29-1 combines with J gene TRBJ1-1, with D possibly matching TRBD1 (5 bases). The CDR3 length is 15 residues. V lost 3 bases and J 1 base, leaving 15 bases between the germline ends. Looked up from germline, CDR1 is SQVTM and CDR2 is ANQGSEA. The CDR3 DNA is TGCAGCGTTGATTTAGGGAGGGGAGGGAACACTGAAGCTTTCTTT. It encodes CSVDLGRGGNTEAFF.

This clone was recorded a few times. V is TRBV9 and J is TRBJ2-7, with 12 bases matching TRBD2. V shed 0 bases and J 6 bases; nucleotides not matched to a gene: 4. Germline V gene data show CDR1 as SGDLS and CDR2 as YYNGEE. The CDR3 runs 15 residues. The CDR3 is CASSVASGGAGEQYF. CDR3 DNA: TGTGCCAGCAGCGTAGCTAGCGGGGGGGCAGGCGAGCAGTACTTC. The full variable domain, with the rest looked up from reference TRBV9 and TRBJ2-7, is DSGVTQTPKHLITATGQRVTLRCSPRSGDLSVYWYQQSLDQGLQFLIQYYNGEERAKGNILERFSAQQFPDLHSELNLSSLELGDSALYFCASSVASGGAGEQYFGPGTRLTVT.

The chain joins TRBV28 to TRBJ1-5, with a tentative D call TRBD1 (5 bases). CDR3 length: 15 amino acids. V gave up 4 bases and J gave up 4 bases, with 14 bases separating them. Germline assignment: CDR1 MDHEN and CDR2 SYDVKM. The CDR3 sequence: CASSSSRVVNQPQHF. The CDR3 nucleotides are TGTGCCAGCAGTTCCTCCAGGGTGGTGAATCAGCCCCAGCATTTT.

The chain recombines TRBV6-6 with TRBJ2-4, with TRBD1 matching 9 bases. There are 15 residues in the CDR3. Looked up from germline, CDR1 is MNHNY and CDR2 is SVGAGI (reference sequence). V gave up 4 bases and J gave up 11 bases; unmatched junction bases: 12. The CDR3 sequence is CASSSHRPGQGFQYF. The CDR3 DNA follows: TGTGCCAGCAGTTCCCATCGACCGGGACAGGGCTTTCAGTACTTC.

The chain links TRBV19 to TRBJ1-2, with D possibly matching TRBD1 (6 bases). The CDR3 is made up of 14 amino acids. Germline-derived CDR1 and CDR2 are LNHDA and SQIVND (reference sequence). The germline V and J ends were trimmed by 10 bases and 8 bases, with 23 bases remaining between them. The CDR3 coding sequence is TGTGCCACCCAGCCACAGGGTCCTCTCAGGGGCTACACCTTC. It encodes CATQPQGPLRGYTF.

The V call is TRBV29-1, the J call TRBJ2-1; 11 positions match TRBD2. CDR1 and CDR2 (germline): SQVTM, ANQGSEA. There are 15 residues in the CDR3. Unmatched junction bases numbered 9, after V lost 4 bases and J lost 7 bases. As DNA, the CDR3 is TGCAGCGTTGCCGGGGATACTAGCGGGAGAAATGAGCAGTTCTTC. This sequence encodes CSVAGDTSGRNEQFF.

This chain links TRBV19 with TRBJ2-5, with TRBD1 identical over 10 bases. With V trimmed by 5 bases and J by 5 bases, 5 bases remained unmatched. The length of the CDR3 is 14 residues. Germline V gene data show CDR1 as LNHDA and CDR2 as SQIVND (reference sequence). CDR3 in amino acids: CASSLTGGSETQYF. The CDR3 DNA reads as TGTGCCAGTAGTCTGACAGGGGGCTCGGAGACCCAGTACTTC. The variable domain in full, with the rest retrieved from reference TRBV19 and TRBJ2-5, is DGGITQSPKYLFRKEGQNVTLSCEQNLNHDAMYWYRQDPGQGLRLIYYSQIVNDFQKGDIAEGYSVSREKKESFPLTVTSAQKNPTAFYLCASSLTGGSETQYFGPGTRLLVL.

The rearrangement joins TRBV28 to TRBJ2-3; 8 bases are a match to TRBD2. The CDR3 is 12 residues long. CDR1 is MDHEN, CDR2 SYDVKM, per germline. The trim removed 4 bases at V and 6 bases at J, leaving 0 bases unmatched. Here the CDR3 DNA reads TGTGCCAGCAGTTCGGGGGGGGATACGCAGTATTTT. Translating gives CASSSGGDTQYF. The full variable domain, rest sourced from reference TRBV28 and TRBJ2-3, is DVKVTQSSRYLVKRTGEKVFLECVQDMDHENMFWYRQDPGLGLRLIYFSYDVKMKEKGDIPEGYSVSREKKERFSLILESASTNQTSMYLCASSSGGDTQYFGPGTRLTVL.

The chain couples TRBV28 to TRBJ2-3, with D hard to call. CDR1 is MDHEN, CDR2 SYDVKM, per germline. This CDR3 region has 14 residues. Trimming shortened V by 3 bases and J by 4 bases, and 11 bases separated the two germline ends. CDR3 in DNA: TGTGCCAGCAGTTTTTTGACTGAATCAGATACGCAGTATTTT. Its translation is CASSFLTESDTQYF.

The V call is TRBV19, the J call TRBJ1-1; no reliable D call. The CDR3 loop spans 14 amino acids. V shed 4 bases and J shed 4 bases, with 13 bases lying between them. Germline CDR1 and CDR2: LNHDA and SQIVND (reference sequence). The CDR3: CASSTRVLGTEAFF. The CDR3 DNA reads as TGTGCCAGTAGTACCCGGGTCTTAGGCACTGAAGCTTTCTTT.

The V gene is TRBV23-1, the J gene TRBJ2-7; no reliable D call. TRBV23-1 is reported as an ORF; its role is uncertain. The CDR3 runs to 12 residues. The ends were cut back, 8 bases at V and 4 bases at J, with 12 bases in the middle. CDR3 sequence: CASPSPSYEQYF. The DNA of the CDR3 is TGCGCCAGCCCCTCCCCTAGTTACGAGCAGTACTTC.

This chain connects TRBV4-2 to TRBJ2-5; 15 bases fit TRBD2. J was trimmed by 2 bases and V by 3 bases; bases with no gene match: 1. Germline loops: CDR1 LGHNA, CDR2 YNFKEQ. This CDR3 comprises 16 residues. Here the CDR3 reads CASSHGLAGGQETQYF. In DNA form, the CDR3 reads TGTGCCAGCAGCCACGGACTAGCGGGGGGGCAAGAGACCCAGTACTTC.

The chain combines TRBV12-1 with TRBJ1-6; TRBD1 reflects the table's D call only, with no check against the DNA. TRBV12-1 is classified as a pseudogene. The CDR3 totals 15 residues. CDR3 nucleotide sequence: TGTGCCAGCAGCTTCCGCGGACAGGGGGATTCACCCCTCCACTTT. Its protein product is CASSFRGQGDSPLHF.

The J gene is TRBJ2-7, the V gene TRBV27; 11 bases agree with TRBD2. The junction had 7 bases not matched to a gene; V was cut back by 3 bases and J by 3 bases. The CDR3 runs to 16 residues. Germline V gene lookup returns CDR1 MNHEY and CDR2 SMNVEV (reference sequence). The CDR3 region is CASSFLGTSGDYEQYF. CDR3 DNA sequence: TGTGCCAGCAGTTTCCTCGGGACTAGCGGAGACTACGAGCAGTACTTC.

This clone was seen just once. This chain joins TRBV5-4 and TRBJ2-5, with 7 bases matching TRBD1. The trim removed 4 bases at V and 0 bases at J, leaving 3 bases unmatched. The CDR3 totals 14 residues. Germline V gene sequence: CDR1 SGHNT, CDR2 YYREEE (reference sequence). The CDR3 loop reads CASSPGQYQETQYF. The CDR3 DNA reads as TGTGCCAGCAGCCCGGGACAGTACCAAGAGACCCAGTACTTC.

This chain connects TRBV15 to TRBJ1-4; D gene unclear. The germline gives CDR1 LNHNV, CDR2 YYDKDF (reference sequence). CDR3 length equals 12 residues. V lost 1 base to trimming and J lost 7 bases, with 4 bases between them. The CDR3 sequence: CATSRVSEKLFF. CDR3 coding DNA: TGTGCCACCAGCAGAGTGAGTGAAAAACTGTTTTTT.

The V gene is TRBV19, the J gene TRBJ1-5, with 11 bases identical to TRBD1. The V and J ends lost 0 bases and 6 bases, in that order; junction bases with no gene match: 10. The germline gives CDR1 LNHDA, CDR2 SQIVND (reference sequence). This CDR3 is 18 amino acids long. CDR3 sequence reads: CASSIERTGGLGTQPQHF. The CDR3 coding sequence is TGTGCCAGTAGTATAGAAAGGACAGGGGGCCTGGGTACTCAGCCCCAGCATTTT. Full variable domain (rest looked up from reference TRBV19 and TRBJ1-5): DGGITQSPKYLFRKEGQNVTLSCEQNLNHDAMYWYRQDPGQGLRLIYYSQIVNDFQKGDIAEGYSVSREKKESFPLTVTSAQKNPTAFYLCASSIERTGGLGTQPQHFGDGTRLSIL.

The chain carries TRBV27 and TRBJ2-3, with 11 bases aligning to TRBD2. CDR1 and CDR2 from the germline V gene are MNHEY and SMNVEV (reference sequence). The CDR3 extends over 17 amino acids. With 6 bases clipped from V and 2 bases from J, the junction kept 10 bases outside the gene matches. CDR3 in DNA: TGTGCCAGCAGCTTGGTGGGGACTAGCGGAAACACAGATACGCAGTATTTT. Translated, it gives CASSLVGTSGNTDTQYF.

J is TRBJ2-3 and V is TRBV6-4; maybe TRBD1 (6 bases). The CDR3 extends over 13 amino acids. The ends were cut back, 6 bases at V and 3 bases at J, with 10 bases in the middle. Germline V gene sequence: CDR1 MRHNA, CDR2 SNTAGT. CDR3 in DNA: TGTGCCAGCAGCCACAGGGAAACAGATACGCAGTATTTT. Its translation: CASSHRETDTQYF.

The genes are TRBV30 and TRBJ2-2; possibly TRBD1 for D (5 bases). This CDR3 is built from 16 residues. Looked up from germline, CDR1 is GTSNPN and CDR2 is SVGIG (reference sequence). V was cut by 2 bases and J by 2 bases, with 15 bases left in between. CDR3 nucleotide sequence: TGTGCCTGGAGTATTGGGCGTAGGGGAAACACCGGGGAGCTGTTTTTT. It yields the protein CAWSIGRRGNTGELFF.

This clone was seen just once. CDR3 nucleotide sequence: TGTGCCAGCAGCTTAGTAGGTAAAAGGGAGGGTTGGAACAATCAGCCCCAGCATTTT. This encodes CASSLVGKREGWNNQPQHF. The chain is built from TRBV7-8 and TRBJ1-5; no clear D gene. This CDR3 is 19 amino acids long. V was shortened by 1 base and J by 3 bases, with 22 bases between the two germline ends. The germline V gene has CDR1 SGHVS and CDR2 FQNEAQ.